Sequencing of this T cell receptor (beta chain) was carried out in a study of STAT5B mutations in CD4+ large granular lymphocyte leukemia (dated by TCRdb to between 2021 and 2023). For the wider study: Among the healthy controls, the CDR3 'QG' motif was associated with a particular HLA allele. The study compared the TCRbeta repertoires of patients with CD4+ T-cell large granular lymphocyte leukemia against the TCRbeta repertoires of healthy blood donors. The purity of purified fractions was confirmed by flow cytometry on FACSCanto II or FACSVerse to exceed 95% among lymphocytes.

The immunoSEQ assay at survey resolution was applied to genomic DNA for sequencing of TCRbeta rearrangements. As for how the authors treated the data: A lowest detectable productive clonotype frequency of 2.59 x 10-5 was observed in the TCR sequencing data. Only productive TCRbeta rearrangements, meaning sequences that were complete and in-frame, were kept for the analyses. Sample clonality was computed as Simpson clonality in the immunoSEQ Analyzer version 3.0. Clones were binned by frequency as very rare, small, medium, large (1-20%) or hyperexpanded (>20%). Generation probabilities were estimated with OLGA 1.2.3, V-gene circos plots were made with VDJtools, specificities were looked up in VDJdb, and CDR3 motifs were identified with GLIPH. TCRdb retrieved this table from immuneACCESS and kept in-frame rearrangements only. Not all clones are present; in checked studies, unresolved V genes account for under half, and no reason is known for the remainder. V, J and clone size derive from that table, while D and trimming were established from the DNA sequence. Across this sample there are around 20,000 clones, with roughly 76% seen only once. The ten largest clones take up less than 4.5% of the sample.

The healthy control group was made up of roughly 34 blood donors, and the Finnish Red Cross blood service supplied their buffy coats. All TCR-sequenced material derived from peripheral blood: patient blood samples and healthy donor buffy coats. Peripheral blood mononuclear cells were isolated by Ficoll-Hypaque gradient centrifugation. CD4+ cells were purified magnetically from the buffy coats of healthy controls. The Gentra Puregene Cell and Tissue kit was used for genomic DNA extraction, and quantification was performed on a Qubit 2.0 fluorometer. V trim: 5 bases; J trim: 3 bases; unmatched bases: 4. From a lookup of the germline V gene (reference sequence), CDR1 and CDR2 are SEHNR and FQNEAQ. Taken from cysteine to phenylalanine, the CDR3 has 14 residues. Only the CDR3 region is kept as DNA, spanning 42 bases read in frame from base 1. What the study reported, not specific to this receptor: CD4-sorted patient repertoires appeared more clonal than healthy CD4+ repertoires, and this difference persisted after removing the putative leukemic clones. Main leukemic clonotypes were private to each patient, although roughly 25% appeared at low frequency in other patients' non-leukemic repertoires. Enrichment of TRBV06-family usage was observed among the top patient clones (8/27) relative to healthy controls (2/35). The data were not HLA-matched, and the higher clonality in CD4+ T-LGLL than in CD8+ T-LGLL could be due to the relatively small sample size.

Remarks on this clone: The target of this receptor is not known. No base quality information exists; no much larger clone differs at one position.

This receptor was identified in a human donor in good health. The specimen was CD4+ T cells from blood buffy coats. The chain is encoded by TRBV7-9 joined to TRBJ1-5; 7 junctional bases match TRBD1. The nucleotide sequence reads as follows: TGTGCCAGCAGCCGAGGGACAGACAATCAGCCCCAGCATTTT. Its product reads: CASSRGTDNQPQHF. The entire variable domain, with the stretches around the CDR3 drawn from the reference TRBV7-9 and TRBJ1-5 proteins, is DTGVSQNPRHKITKRGQNVTFRCDPISEHNRLYWYRQTLGQGPEFLTYFQNEAQLEKSRLLSDRFSAERPKGSFSTLEIQRTEQGDSAMYLCASSRGTDNQPQHFGDGTRLSIL.